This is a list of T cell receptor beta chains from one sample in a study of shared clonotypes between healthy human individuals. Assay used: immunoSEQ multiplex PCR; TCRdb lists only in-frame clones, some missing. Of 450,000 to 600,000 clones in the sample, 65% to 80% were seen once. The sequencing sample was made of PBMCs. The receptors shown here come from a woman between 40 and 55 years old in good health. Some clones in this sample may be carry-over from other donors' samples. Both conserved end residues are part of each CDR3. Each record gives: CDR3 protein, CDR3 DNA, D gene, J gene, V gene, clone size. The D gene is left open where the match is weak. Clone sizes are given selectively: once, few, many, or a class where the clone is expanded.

cdr3_aa: CASSFIQGASANYGYTF; cdr3_nt: TGTGCCAGTAGCTTTATCCAGGGGGCTTCAGCTAACTATGGCTACACCTTC; d_call: TRBD1; j_call: TRBJ1-2; v_call: TRBV19; clone_size: -
cdr3_aa: CASSTGGHRNEKLFF; cdr3_nt: TGTGCCAGCAGCACCGGGGGACATCGTAATGAAAAACTGTTTTTT; d_call: -; j_call: TRBJ1-4; v_call: TRBV5-4; clone_size: -
cdr3_aa: CASSLARWRSGGSTGELFF; cdr3_nt: TGTGCCAGCAGCTTAGCGCGGTGGAGGTCAGGTGGTTCCACCGGGGAGCTGTTTTTT; d_call: -; j_call: TRBJ2-2; v_call: TRBV7-2; clone_size: -
cdr3_aa: CAISWGARETQYF; cdr3_nt: TGTGCCATCAGTTGGGGGGCTAGGGAGACCCAGTACTTC; d_call: -; j_call: TRBJ2-5; v_call: TRBV10-3; clone_size: -
cdr3_aa: CASSQESGGSYNEQFF; cdr3_nt: TGTGCCAGCAGCCAAGAGTCGGGGGGCTCCTACAATGAGCAGTTCTTC; d_call: TRBD2; j_call: TRBJ2-1; v_call: TRBV4-2; clone_size: -
cdr3_aa: CASSHGLAGSYEQYF; cdr3_nt: TGTGCCAGCAGTCACGGACTAGCGGGGTCCTACGAGCAGTACTTC; d_call: TRBD2; j_call: TRBJ2-7; v_call: TRBV27; clone_size: -
cdr3_aa: CASSSVGLAGGEQYF; cdr3_nt: TGTGCCAGCAGCTCAGTGGGACTAGCGGGAGGCGAGCAGTACTTC; d_call: TRBD2; j_call: TRBJ2-7; v_call: TRBV7-2; clone_size: -
cdr3_aa: CASSDGTGTSDEQFF; cdr3_nt: TGTGCCAGCAGTGACGGGACAGGGACTAGCGATGAGCAGTTCTTC; d_call: -; j_call: TRBJ2-1; v_call: TRBV6-4; clone_size: -
cdr3_aa: CASRRDSNSGANVLTF; cdr3_nt: TGTGCCAGCAGACGGGACAGCAACTCTGGGGCCAACGTCCTGACTTTC; d_call: TRBD1; j_call: TRBJ2-6; v_call: TRBV13; clone_size: -
cdr3_aa: CASSRGWLEQYF; cdr3_nt: TGTGCCAGCAGCCGCGGGTGGCTGGAGCAGTACTTC; d_call: -; j_call: TRBJ2-7; v_call: TRBV7-2; clone_size: -
cdr3_aa: CASRDSWLGIPSSTEAFF; cdr3_nt: TGTGCCAGCAGGGACTCGTGGCTCGGGATCCCCTCGAGTACTGAAGCTTTCTTT; d_call: -; j_call: TRBJ1-1; v_call: TRBV11-2; clone_size: -
cdr3_aa: CASSLVVGKLFF; cdr3_nt: TGTGCCAGCAGCTTAGTGGTGGGAAAGCTGTTTTTT; d_call: -; j_call: TRBJ2-2; v_call: TRBV11-3; clone_size: once
cdr3_aa: CASSPTLRDTQYF; cdr3_nt: TGTGCCAGCTCACCAACCCTTAGGGATACGCAGTATTTT; d_call: -; j_call: TRBJ2-3; v_call: TRBV18; clone_size: few
cdr3_aa: CASSLAMLAGEVFF; cdr3_nt: TGCGCCAGCAGCTTGGCCATGCTAGCGGGAGAGGTGTTCTTC; d_call: TRBD2; j_call: TRBJ2-1; v_call: TRBV5-1; clone_size: -
cdr3_aa: CASSPQTGTNEKLFF; cdr3_nt: TGTGCCAGTAGTCCACAGACAGGGACGAATGAAAAACTGTTTTTT; d_call: TRBD1; j_call: TRBJ1-4; v_call: TRBV19; clone_size: -
cdr3_aa: CASSLDSSRRAVSGNEQFF; cdr3_nt: TGTGCCAGCAGCTTAGATTCCTCAAGGAGGGCAGTATCGGGCAATGAGCAGTTCTTC; d_call: -; j_call: TRBJ2-1; v_call: TRBV11-2; clone_size: -
cdr3_aa: CASSEPGVYQETQYF; cdr3_nt: TGTGCCAGCAGTGAGCCCGGTGTGTACCAAGAGACCCAGTACTTC; d_call: -; j_call: TRBJ2-5; v_call: TRBV2; clone_size: -
cdr3_aa: CASSPRAFGYTF; cdr3_nt: TGTGCCAGCTCACCCAGGGCCTTCGGCTACACCTTC; d_call: -; j_call: TRBJ1-2; v_call: TRBV18; clone_size: once
cdr3_aa: CASSPNPEDEQYF; cdr3_nt: TGTGCCAGCTCACCAAACCCCGAGGACGAGCAGTACTTC; d_call: -; j_call: TRBJ2-7; v_call: TRBV18; clone_size: -
cdr3_aa: CVRSFKQGGGYTF; cdr3_nt: TGTGTCAGAAGCTTCAAACAGGGCGGTGGCTACACCTTC; d_call: -; j_call: TRBJ1-2; v_call: TRBV7-5; clone_size: -
cdr3_aa: CASSLQADLGQPQHF; cdr3_nt: TGTGCCAGTAGTCTCCAGGCGGACTTGGGTCAGCCCCAGCATTTT; d_call: -; j_call: TRBJ1-5; v_call: TRBV19; clone_size: -
cdr3_aa: CASSEGAVSNQPQHF; cdr3_nt: TGTGCCAGCAGTGAAGGGGCGGTTAGCAATCAGCCCCAGCATTTT; d_call: -; j_call: TRBJ1-5; v_call: TRBV2; clone_size: -